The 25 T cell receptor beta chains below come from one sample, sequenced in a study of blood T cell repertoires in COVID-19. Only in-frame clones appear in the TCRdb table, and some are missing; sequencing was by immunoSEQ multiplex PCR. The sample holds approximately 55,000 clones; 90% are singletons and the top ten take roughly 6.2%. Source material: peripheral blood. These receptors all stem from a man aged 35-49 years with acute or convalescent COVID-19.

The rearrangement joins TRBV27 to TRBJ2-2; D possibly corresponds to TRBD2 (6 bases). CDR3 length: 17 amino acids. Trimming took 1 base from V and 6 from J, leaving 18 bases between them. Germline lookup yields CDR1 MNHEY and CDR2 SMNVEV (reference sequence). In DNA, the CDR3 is TGTGCCAGCAGTTTATACCGGGACTCGTGGGGGTCCGGGGAGCTGTTTTTT. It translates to CASSLYRDSWGSGELFF.

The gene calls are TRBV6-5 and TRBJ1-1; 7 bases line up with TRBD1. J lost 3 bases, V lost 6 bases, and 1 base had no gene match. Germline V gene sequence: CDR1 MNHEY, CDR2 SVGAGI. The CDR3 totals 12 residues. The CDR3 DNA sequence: TGTGCCAGCAGGCAGGGGGACACTGAAGCTTTCTTT. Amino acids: CASRQGDTEAFF.

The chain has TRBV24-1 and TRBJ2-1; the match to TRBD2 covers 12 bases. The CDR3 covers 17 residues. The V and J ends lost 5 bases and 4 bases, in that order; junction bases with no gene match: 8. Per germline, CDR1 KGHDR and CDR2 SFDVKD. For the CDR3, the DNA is TGTGCCACCAGTGCCAGAAGGACTAGCGGGATTTACAATGAGCAGTTCTTC. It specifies CATSARRTSGIYNEQFF.

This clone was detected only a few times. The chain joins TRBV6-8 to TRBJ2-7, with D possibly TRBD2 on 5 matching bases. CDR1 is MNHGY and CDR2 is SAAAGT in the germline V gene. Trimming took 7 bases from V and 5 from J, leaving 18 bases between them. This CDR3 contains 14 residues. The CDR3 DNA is TGTGCCAGCATCCCCCCTAGCCGGTCCCACGAGCAGTACTTC. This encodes CASIPPSRSHEQYF.

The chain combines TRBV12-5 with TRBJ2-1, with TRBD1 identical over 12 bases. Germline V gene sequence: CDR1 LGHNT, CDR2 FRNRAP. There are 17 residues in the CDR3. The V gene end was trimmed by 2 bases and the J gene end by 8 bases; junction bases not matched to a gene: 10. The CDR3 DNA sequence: TGTGCTAGTGGTTTGATAGACCGGGACAGGGGGCGCGATGAGCAGTTCTTC. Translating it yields CASGLIDRDRGRDEQFF.

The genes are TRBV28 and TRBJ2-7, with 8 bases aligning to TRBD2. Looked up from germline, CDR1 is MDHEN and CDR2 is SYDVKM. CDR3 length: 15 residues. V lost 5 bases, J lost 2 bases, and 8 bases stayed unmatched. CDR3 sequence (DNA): TGTGCCAGCAGTGTTTCGGCGGGAGGAACCTACGAGCAGTACTTC. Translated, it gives CASSVSAGGTYEQYF. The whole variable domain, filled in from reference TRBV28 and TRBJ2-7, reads DVKVTQSSRYLVKRTGEKVFLECVQDMDHENMFWYRQDPGLGLRLIYFSYDVKMKEKGDIPEGYSVSREKKERFSLILESASTNQTSMYLCASSVSAGGTYEQYFGPGTRLTVT.

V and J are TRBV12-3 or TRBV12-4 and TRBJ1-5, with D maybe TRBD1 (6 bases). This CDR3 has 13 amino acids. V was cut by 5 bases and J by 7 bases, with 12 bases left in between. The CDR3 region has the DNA TGTGCCAGCAGTACAGGGAGTAGACAGCCCCAGCATTTT. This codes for CASSTGSRQPQHF.

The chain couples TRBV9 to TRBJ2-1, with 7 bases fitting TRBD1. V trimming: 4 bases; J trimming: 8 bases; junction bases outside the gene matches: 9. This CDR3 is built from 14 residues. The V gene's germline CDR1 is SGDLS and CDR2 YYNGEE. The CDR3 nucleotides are TGTGCCAGCAGCACTAGGGGGCGAGACCATGAGCAGTTCTTC. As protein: CASSTRGRDHEQFF.

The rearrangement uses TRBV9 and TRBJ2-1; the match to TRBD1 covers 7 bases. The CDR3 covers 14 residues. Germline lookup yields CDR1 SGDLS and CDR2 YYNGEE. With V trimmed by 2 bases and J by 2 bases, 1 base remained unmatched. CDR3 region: CASSVRGPYNEQFF. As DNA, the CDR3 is TGTGCCAGCAGCGTGAGGGGGCCCTACAATGAGCAGTTCTTC.

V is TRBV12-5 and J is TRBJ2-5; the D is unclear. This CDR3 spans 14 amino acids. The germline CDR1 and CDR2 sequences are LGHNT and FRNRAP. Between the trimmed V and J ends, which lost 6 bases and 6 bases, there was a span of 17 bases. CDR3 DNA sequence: TGTGCTAGTGGGTCCATCCCGGCGGATAAGACCCAGTACTTC. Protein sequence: CASGSIPADKTQYF.

CDR3 region: CASSQAGQGSSSSYEQYF. In DNA, the CDR3 is TGCGCCAGCAGCCAAGCGGGACAGGGTAGTTCCTCCTCCTACGAGCAGTACTTC. The gene calls are TRBV4-1 and TRBJ2-7; 9 nucleotides agree with TRBD1. From germline, CDR1 is MGHRA and CDR2 YSYEKL. This CDR3 spans 18 amino acids. V shed 1 base, J shed 0 bases, and the junction held 10 bases outside the gene matches.

The chain's CDR3 is CASSEFRDSYEQYF. DNA of the CDR3: TGTGCCAGCAGTGAATTTAGGGACAGCTACGAGCAGTACTTC. The rearrangement uses TRBV25-1 and TRBJ2-7, with 7 bases lining up with TRBD1. Trimming at V came to 1 base and at J to 3 bases, leaving 3 bases not matched to a gene. Germline CDR1 and CDR2: MGHDK and SYGVNS. The CDR3 contains 14 residues.

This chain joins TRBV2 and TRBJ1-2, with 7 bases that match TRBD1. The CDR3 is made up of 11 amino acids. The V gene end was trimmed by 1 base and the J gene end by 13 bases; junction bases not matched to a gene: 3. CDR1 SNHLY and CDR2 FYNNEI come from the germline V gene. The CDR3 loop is CASSEEGGGTF. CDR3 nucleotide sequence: TGTGCCAGCAGTGAAGAAGGGGGCGGCACCTTC.

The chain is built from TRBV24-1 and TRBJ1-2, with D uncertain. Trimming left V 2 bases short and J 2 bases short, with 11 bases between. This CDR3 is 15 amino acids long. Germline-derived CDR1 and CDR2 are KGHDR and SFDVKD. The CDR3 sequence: CATSDSRTGNYGYTF. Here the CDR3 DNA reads TGTGCCACCAGTGATTCCCGGACGGGGAACTATGGCTACACCTTC.

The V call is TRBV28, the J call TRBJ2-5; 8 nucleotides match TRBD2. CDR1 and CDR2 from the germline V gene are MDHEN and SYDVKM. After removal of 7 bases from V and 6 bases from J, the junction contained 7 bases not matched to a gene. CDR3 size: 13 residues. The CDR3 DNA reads TGTGCCAGCACCTCGGGACTAGAAAAGACCCAGTACTTC. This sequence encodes CASTSGLEKTQYF.

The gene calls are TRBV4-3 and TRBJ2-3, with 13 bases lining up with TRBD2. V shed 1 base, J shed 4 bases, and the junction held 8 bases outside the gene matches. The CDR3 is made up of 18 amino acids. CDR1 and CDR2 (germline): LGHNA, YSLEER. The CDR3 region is CASSQAGTSGIWSDTQYF. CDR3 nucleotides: TGCGCCAGCAGCCAAGCCGGGACTAGCGGGATTTGGTCAGATACGCAGTATTTT.

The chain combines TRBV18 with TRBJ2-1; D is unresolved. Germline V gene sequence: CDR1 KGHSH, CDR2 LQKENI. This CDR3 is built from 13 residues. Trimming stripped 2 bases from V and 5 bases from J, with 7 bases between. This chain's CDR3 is CASSPILDNEQFF. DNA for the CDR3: TGTGCCAGCTCACCAATACTTGACAATGAGCAGTTCTTC.

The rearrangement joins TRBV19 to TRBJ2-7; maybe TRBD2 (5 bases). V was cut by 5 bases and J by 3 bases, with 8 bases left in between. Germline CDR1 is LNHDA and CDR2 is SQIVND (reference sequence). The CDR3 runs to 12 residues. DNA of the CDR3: TGTGCCAGTAGTTCGGGGATCTACGAGCAGTACTTC. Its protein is CASSSGIYEQYF.

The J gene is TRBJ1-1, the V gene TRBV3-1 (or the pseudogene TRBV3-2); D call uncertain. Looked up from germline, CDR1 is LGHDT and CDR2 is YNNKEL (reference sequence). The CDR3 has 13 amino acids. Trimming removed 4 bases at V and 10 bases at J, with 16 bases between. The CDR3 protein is CASSPRRETPAFF. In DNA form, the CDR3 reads TGTGCCAGCAGCCCCCGAAGGGAGACCCCAGCTTTCTTT.

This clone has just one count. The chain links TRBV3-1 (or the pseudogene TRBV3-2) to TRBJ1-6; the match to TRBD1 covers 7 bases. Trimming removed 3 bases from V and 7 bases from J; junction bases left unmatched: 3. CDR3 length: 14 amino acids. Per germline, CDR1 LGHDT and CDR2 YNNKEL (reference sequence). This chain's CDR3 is CASSHGQANSPLHF. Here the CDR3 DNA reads TGTGCCAGCAGCCATGGACAGGCCAATTCACCCCTCCACTTT.

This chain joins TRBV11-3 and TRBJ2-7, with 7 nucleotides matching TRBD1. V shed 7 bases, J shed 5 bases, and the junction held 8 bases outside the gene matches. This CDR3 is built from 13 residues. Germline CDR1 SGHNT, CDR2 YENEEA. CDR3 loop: CASTRRDSNEQYF. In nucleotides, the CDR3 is TGTGCCAGCACCCGCCGGGACAGCAACGAGCAGTACTTC.

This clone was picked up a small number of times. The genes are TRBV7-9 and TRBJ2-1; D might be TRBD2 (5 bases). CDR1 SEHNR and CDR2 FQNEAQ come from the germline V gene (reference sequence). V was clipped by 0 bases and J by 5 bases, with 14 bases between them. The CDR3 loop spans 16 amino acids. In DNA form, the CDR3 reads TGTGCCAGCAGCTTAGCGCAAGGACTCAGTCACAATGAGCAGTTCTTC. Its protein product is CASSLAQGLSHNEQFF. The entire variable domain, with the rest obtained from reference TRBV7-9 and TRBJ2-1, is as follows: DTGVSQNPRHKITKRGQNVTFRCDPISEHNRLYWYRQTLGQGPEFLTYFQNEAQLEKSRLLSDRFSAERPKGSFSTLEIQRTEQGDSAMYLCASSLAQGLSHNEQFFGPGTRLTVL.

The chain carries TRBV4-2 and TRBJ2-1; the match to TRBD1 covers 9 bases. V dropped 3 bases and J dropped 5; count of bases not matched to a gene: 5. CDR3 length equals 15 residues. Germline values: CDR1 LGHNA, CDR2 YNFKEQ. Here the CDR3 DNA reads TGTGCCAGCAGCCAGACAGGGGGTCTCGACAATGAGCAGTTCTTC. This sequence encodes CASSQTGGLDNEQFF.

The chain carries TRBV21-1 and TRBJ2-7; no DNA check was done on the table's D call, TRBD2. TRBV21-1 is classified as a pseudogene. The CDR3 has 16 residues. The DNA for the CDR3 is TGTGCCAGCAGCAAAGTGAAGGGACTTAGCTCCTACGAGCAGTACTTC. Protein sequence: CASSKVKGLSSYEQYF.

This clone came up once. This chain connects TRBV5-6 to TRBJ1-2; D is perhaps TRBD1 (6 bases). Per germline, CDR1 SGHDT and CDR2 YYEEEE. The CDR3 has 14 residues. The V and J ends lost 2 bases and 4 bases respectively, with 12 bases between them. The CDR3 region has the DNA TGTGCCAGCAGCTTTCAGGGGTTAGGCTATGGCTACACCTTC. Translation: CASSFQGLGYGYTF.